A selection of T cell receptor beta chains follows, all from one sample in a study of regulatory T cells in long-lasting Graves disease. TCRdb ran MiXCR on the multiplex PCR reads and lists one entry per CDR3 protein. The table records a few hundred thousand distinct CDR3 sequences, about 20% of them present only once. Here the sequenced sample was peripheral blood mononuclear cells (PBMCs), taken when the disease was refractory, from a patient treated with antithyroid drugs. These receptor sequences come from a female donor with Graves disease. Both conserved end residues are trimmed from each CDR3. Size values are once, few and many counts, or a class for expanded clones, and some rows have none.

TRBJ1-4,few,14,TRBV20-1,SARDPTMRKSEKLF
TRBJ2-7,.,11,TRBV20-1,SARDRVGYEQY
TRBJ1-2,many,13,TRBV20-1,SASPRTGSSHGYT
TRBJ1-1,.,12,TRBV3-1,ASSPATGVTEAF
TRBJ2-7,.,14,TRBV10-3,AISSPQGGGTYEQY
TRBJ1-5,few,12,TRBV6-9,ASSYFGGSQPQH
TRBJ2-7,few,13,TRBV28,ASSQGTSGTYEQY
TRBJ1-2,.,11,TRBV19,ASSPDSVSGYT
TRBJ1-6,.,15,TRBV4-1,ASSQEFGGTYNSPLH
TRBJ1-4,many,14,TRBV15,ATSGPTGLRNEKLF
TRBJ1-2,few,13,TRBV19,ASSLAGRDRDGYT
TRBJ2-5,many,11,TRBV2,ASSEGGQETQY
TRBJ2-2,.,12,TRBV19,ASSSDAGSGELF
TRBJ1-2,few,16,TRBV7-9,ASSPTPAAWDREHGYT
TRBJ2-5,few,12,TRBV7-9,ASTHFEEGETQY
TRBJ1-2,.,11,TRBV20-1,SGTAGTPYGYT
TRBJ2-7,.,12,TRBV6-2/TRBV6-3,ASSSSEGPYEQY